This record covers a single TCR beta chain. Its antigen is not known. This sample was taken from a study of human T cells and chemical hapten exposure. Study-wide points: Sensitizing with DPC caused no change in TCRs above 1 in 1000 frequency.

Noted time point: healthy volunteer bleed at 6 weeks. Total RNA was isolated from unfractionated whole blood. The study used a library that attached unique molecular identifiers to individual cDNA molecules. Per the original data handling: Samples had a median of around 100,000 TCRs, ranging roughly 20,000 to 690,600. TCRdb reprocessed the RACE reads via MiXCR and lists one record per CDR3 protein. The V and J calls were not made by the authors but by TCRdb's processing. The sample lists roughly 80,000 distinct CDR3 sequences; around 9.4% were seen once. V shed 0 bases and J 10 bases; nucleotides not matched to a gene: 8. CDR3 size: 14 residues. Germline CDR1 DFQATT, CDR2 SNEGSKA (reference sequence).

The receptor's source is a female donor in good health. Some clones in this sample may be carry-over from other donors' samples. The V call is TRBV20-1, the J call TRBJ2-1; 8 positions agree with TRBD2. What was sequenced was whole blood. The CDR3, as DNA: TGCAGTGCTAGAGATCCTAGGCGGGGGGAGGAGCAGTTCTTC. Translation: CSARDPRRGEEQFF.